A single sample gave rise to the 7 T cell receptor beta chains below, sequenced in a study of spatial heterogeneity in lung cancer. General study results and limits: Counts of expanded alpha and beta TCRs within tumors tracked the tumor nonsynonymous mutation count.

For these receptors, no antigen is known. MiXCR, applied by TCRdb to the 5' RACE reads, yields one record per CDR3 protein. The sample holds about 16,000 distinct CDR3 sequences; roughly 7% are singletons and the top ten take less than 20%. Indicated time point: sample taken at primary tumor resection. The sequencing used lung tumor tissue, collected at surgery. Every receptor here comes from a female donor with early-stage non-small cell lung cancer.

In its sample, this clonotype was seen a few times. The size of this beta chain means little, since it is a stray read in a library made for alpha chains. The chain joins TRBV5-1 to TRBJ1-1, with TRBD1 matching over 9 bases. Germline V gives CDR1 SGHRS, CDR2 YFSETQ. With V trimmed by 0 bases and J by 0 bases, 3 bases remained unmatched. The CDR3 spans 16 residues. CDR3 amino acids: CASSLDRGRVNTEAFF. The CDR3 DNA is TGCGCCAGCAGCTTGGACAGGGGGCGTGTGAACACTGAAGCTTTCTTT.

This clonotype was observed a handful of times. This beta chain represents an off-target read in a library built for alpha chains; its size is of limited meaning. The chain couples TRBV18 to TRBJ2-7; the match to TRBD1 covers 9 bases. The CDR3 consists of 14 residues. Looked up from germline, CDR1 is KGHSH and CDR2 is LQKENI. J lost 3 bases, V lost 5 bases, and 5 bases had no gene match. CDR3 coding DNA: TGTGCCAGCTCATCGGGACAGGGCGACTACGAGCAGTACTTC. Translating gives CASSSGQGDYEQYF.

This clonotype appeared many times. This beta chain is off target for a library built for alpha chains, so its abundance means little. The J gene is TRBJ2-1, the V gene TRBV15, with D possibly matching TRBD1 (5 bases). The V end was cut by 3 bases, the J end by 10 bases, with 13 bases between. The CDR3 loop spans 13 amino acids. Germline CDR1 is LNHNV and CDR2 is YYDKDF (reference sequence). In DNA form, the CDR3 reads TGTGCCACCAGCAGGGACACTCCGGACGAGCAGTTCTTC. Translation: CATSRDTPDEQFF.

This clonotype was recorded at least ten times. This beta chain is off target for a library built for alpha chains, so its abundance means little. The chain combines TRBV29-1 with TRBJ1-1; 7 bases are shared with TRBD1. This CDR3 is 13 amino acids long. Germline values: CDR1 SQVTM, CDR2 ANQGSEA. V dropped 6 bases and J dropped 4; count of bases not matched to a gene: 8. Here the CDR3 DNA reads TGCAGCGTGAATGGACAGGCGGGCACTGAAGCTTTCTTT. It translates to CSVNGQAGTEAFF.

To note about this clonotype: Because this beta chain is a stray read in a library intended to capture alpha chains, its abundance should not be given much weight. This sequence joins TRBV6-5 and TRBJ2-1; tentative D call: TRBD2 (6 bases). This CDR3 has 15 residues. Per germline, CDR1 MNHEY and CDR2 SVGAGI. Trimming removed 5 bases at V and 6 bases at J, with 17 bases between. CDR3 region: CASSTGTPGANEQFF. DNA for the CDR3: TGTGCCAGCAGTACCGGGACTCCTGGGGCCAATGAGCAGTTCTTC.

In this sample, this clonotype turned up many times. This beta chain is a stray sequence in a library constructed for alpha chains; its clone size is not meaningful. The chain links TRBV7-3 to TRBJ2-5, with 8 nucleotides matching TRBD2. J was trimmed by 7 bases and V by 5 bases; bases with no gene match: 12. The CDR3 has 15 amino acids. Germline-derived CDR1 and CDR2 are SGHTA and FQGTGA. The CDR3 region is CASSVDSGTSATQYF. In nucleotides, the CDR3 is TGTGCCAGCAGCGTCGACAGCGGGACTAGTGCGACCCAGTACTTC.

This clonotype was recorded at least ten times. Within a library made for alpha chains, this beta chain is off target, and its count is uninformative. V usage is TRBV7-8 and J usage is TRBJ1-1; D gene ambiguous. Germline CDR1 SGHVS, CDR2 FQNEAQ. V gave up 7 bases and J gave up 0 bases, with 12 bases separating them. This CDR3 has 14 residues. As DNA, the CDR3 is TGTGCCAGCACCCCGGGTAGGGTGAACACTGAAGCTTTCTTT. This encodes CASTPGRVNTEAFF.